Included here is one T cell receptor beta chain sequence, with context. Antigen specificity is unknown. This sample was taken from a study of cytomegalovirus exposure and HLA in healthy donors. Findings and caveats of the study: It has been reported that TCR beta sequences accurately predicted the HLA-A and HLA-B alleles of most subjects.

This CDR3 comprises 16 residues. V trimming: 1 base; J trimming: 6 bases; junction bases outside the gene matches: 6. Germline V CDR1 and CDR2: SEHNR, FQNEAQ (reference sequence). The study ran its PCR with 60 Vbeta and 13 Jbeta primers. Libraries were prepared by immunoSEQ multiplex PCR; TCRdb keeps only in-frame clonotypes and omits some of them. The table has approximately 300,000 clones, 84% seen once; the top ten hold approximately 2%. The TCR was taken from a woman aged 40 to 50 in good health and CMV-seropositive. The specimen was PBMCs. The rearrangement uses TRBV7-9 and TRBJ2-2, with 9 nucleotides matching TRBD2. Written as DNA, the CDR3 is TGTGCCAGCAGCTTAGGCTGGCGGGAGGGCCCCGGGGAGCTGTTTTTT. Its protein product is CASSLGWREGPGELFF.